One and the same sample provided the 9 T cell receptor beta chains below, sequenced in a study of Graves' ophthalmopathy and Graves' hyperthyroidism. TCR beta CDR3 regions were amplified from RNA transcripts. The first round was an RT-PCR with HTBI primers, and the second round was a multiplex PCR. One entry per CDR3 protein, called by TCRdb with MiXCR from the multiplex PCR reads. This sample has more than 1,000,000 distinct CDR3 sequences, with around a third found just once. Sequencing was carried out using peripheral blood or thyroid tissue (not recorded which). The receptor set was obtained from an adult man with Graves' hyperthyroidism.

The chain uses TRBV15 and TRBJ2-7, with 9 bases aligning to TRBD2. J was trimmed by 3 bases and V by 0 bases; bases with no gene match: 12. CDR1 is LNHNV, CDR2 YYDKDF, per germline (reference sequence). This CDR3 region has 18 residues. The CDR3 sequence is CATSRDRLAELSGYEQYF. Here the CDR3 DNA reads TGTGCCACCAGCAGAGATCGACTAGCGGAACTTTCGGGCTACGAGCAGTACTTC.

With respect to this clonotype: A junction boundary mismatches the germline segment, possibly from a read error. The chain carries TRBV24-1 and TRBJ1-5, with unresolved D. The CDR3 has 16 residues. Germline assignment: CDR1 KGHDR and CDR2 SFDVKD. Written as DNA, the CDR3 is TGTGCCAGCAGTACCCACTCCCGGGAAGGCAATCAGCCCCAGCATTTT. Translated, it gives CASSTHSREGNQPQHF.

The gene calls are TRBV24-1 and TRBJ2-5; D uncertain. Trimming pared 3 bases from V and 2 bases from J, leaving 12 bases between. The germline V gene encodes CDR1 KGHDR and CDR2 SFDVKD. CDR3 length: 15 residues. The CDR3 sequence: CATSDRLDGQETQYF. Written as DNA, the CDR3 is TGTGCCACCAGTGATCGTTTGGACGGACAAGAGACCCAGTACTTC.

Comments on this clonotype: Compared with germline, one end of the junction differs, possibly owing to a read error. The rearrangement joins TRBV10-3 to TRBJ1-3; the D is unclear. Germline loops: CDR1 ENHRY, CDR2 SYGVKD. This CDR3 contains 15 residues. CDR3 sequence (DNA): TGTGCCAGCAGTTACTCGACTTCTGGAGGAAACACCATATATTTT. This translates into CASSYSTSGGNTIYF.

This clonotype was counted only a few times. This CDR3 is CSVEVVGQYF. CDR3 nucleotide sequence: TGCAGCGTTGAAGTAGTGGGACAGTACTTC. This chain links TRBV29-1 with TRBJ2-5; D is undetermined. The CDR3 runs 10 residues. The V and J ends lost 1 base and 11 bases respectively, with 8 bases between them. Looked up from germline, CDR1 is SQVTM and CDR2 is ANQGSEA.

In this sample, this clonotype turned up many times. The CDR3 DNA is TGCAGTGCTAGAGATATTGGCCAGCTGTCCTACGAGCAGTACTTC. Protein sequence: CSARDIGQLSYEQYF. The chain uses TRBV20-1 and TRBJ2-7; D is uncertain. Germline CDR1 reads DFQATT; CDR2 reads SNEGSKA (reference sequence). The CDR3 runs to 15 residues. V gave up 0 bases and J gave up 1 base, with 13 bases separating them.

V is TRBV7-9 and J is TRBJ1-1; a possible D gene is TRBD1 (5 bases). The CDR3 totals 12 residues. The germline V gene encodes CDR1 SEHNR and CDR2 FQNEAQ (reference sequence). V lost 3 bases, J lost 14 bases, and 16 bases lay in between. The CDR3 nucleotides are TGTGCCAGCAGCTTTGGGGGAGCGGACTCGTTCTTT. Residues: CASSFGGADSFF.

The chain's CDR3 is CATGLAEGNEQFF. CDR3 nucleotides: TGTGCCACCGGACTAGCGGAGGGGAATGAGCAGTTCTTC. The V call is TRBV10-3, the J call TRBJ2-5; 10 bases match TRBD2. The J call is doubtful: the DNA matches TRBJ2-1 better. The V gene's germline CDR1 is ENHRY and CDR2 SYGVKD. The CDR3 spans 13 residues.

The chain links TRBV29-1 to TRBJ1-1, with 8 bases fitting TRBD1. The length of the CDR3 is 13 residues. CDR1 SQVTM and CDR2 ANQGSEA come from the germline V gene. Trimming at V came to 6 bases and at J to 3 bases, leaving 6 bases not matched to a gene. CDR3 in DNA: TGCAGCGTGGGCAGGGGGCAGTACACTGAAGCTTTCTTT. Protein product: CSVGRGQYTEAFF.